These 15 T cell receptor beta chains came from one sample sequenced in a study of human T cells and chemical hapten exposure. Noted time point: pre-sensitization, week 0. Treatment described: therapeutic diphenylcyclopropenone sensitization with weekly scalp DPC. TCRdb re-analysed the RACE reads in MiXCR, keeping a single row per CDR3 protein. This sample has more than 250,000 distinct CDR3 sequences; about 9.4% occur once, and the top ten carry approximately 2.2%. The specimen was whole blood, collected in connection with sensitization to the hapten diphenylcyclopropenone (DPC). Receptor source: a woman aged 40 to 55 with alopecia areata. Some clones in this sample may be carry-over from other donors' samples.

This clonotype was seen more than once but under ten times. The chain employs TRBV6-5 and TRBJ2-1; D gene unclear. There are 16 residues in the CDR3. Per the germline V gene, CDR1 is MNHEY and CDR2 is SVGAGI. The ends were cut back, 0 bases at V and 0 bases at J, with 9 bases in the middle. The CDR3 here is CASSYSIVSSYNEQFF. DNA for the CDR3: TGTGCCAGCAGTTACTCGATCGTCAGCTCCTACAATGAGCAGTTCTTC.

The CDR3 DNA is TGTGCCAGCAGCGTCGACAGGGGTCTCTGGGCGAACACCGGGGAGCTGTTTTTT. Residues: CASSVDRGLWANTGELFF. The chain employs TRBV9 and TRBJ2-2, with TRBD1 matching 8 bases. J lost 0 bases, V lost 2 bases, and 9 bases had no gene match. The CDR3 is 18 amino acids. Germline-derived CDR1 and CDR2 are SGDLS and YYNGEE.

This clonotype was seen a few times. The V call is TRBV29-1, the J call TRBJ1-2; the match to TRBD1 covers 8 bases. J gave up 6 bases and V 0 bases, and 6 bases lay outside the gene matches. Germline V CDR1 and CDR2: SQVTM, ANQGSEA. CDR3 length: 14 residues. The CDR3 reads CSVEDPTGGDGYTF. CDR3 DNA: TGCAGCGTTGAAGACCCCACAGGGGGAGATGGCTACACCTTC.

The CDR3 DNA is TGTGCCAGCAGTTTACACGGCGGGAAAGAGACCCAGTACTTC. This encodes CASSLHGGKETQYF. The genes are TRBV12-3 or TRBV12-4 and TRBJ2-5, with a weak D call TRBD2 (6 bases). With 2 bases removed from V and 3 bases from J, the gap between germline ends came to 10 bases. The CDR3 spans 14 residues.

The chain uses TRBV12-3 or TRBV12-4 and TRBJ2-4; weak D call: TRBD1 (6 bases). The CDR3 spans 16 residues. V lost 0 bases, J lost 3 bases, and 12 bases lay in between. DNA for the CDR3: TGTGCCAGCAGTTTAGCAGGGGGAGTTAGCAAAAACATTCAGTACTTC. Residues: CASSLAGGVSKNIQYF.

This clonotype occurred many times. The V call is TRBV6-2 or TRBV6-3, the J call TRBJ1-5, with 7 bases aligning to TRBD1. This CDR3 has 15 amino acids. V lost 6 bases, J lost 1 base, and 6 bases stayed unmatched. The germline V gene has CDR1 MNHEY and CDR2 SVGEGT. DNA for the CDR3: TGTGCCAGCAGCCAGGGGGTGTTGAGCAATCAGCCCCAGCATTTT. This codes for CASSQGVLSNQPQHF.

The chain employs TRBV5-1 and TRBJ2-1, with a tentative D call TRBD2 (5 bases). The CDR3 is 14 residues long. V was trimmed by 0 bases and J by 2 bases, leaving 6 bases between them. Germline loops: CDR1 SGHRS, CDR2 YFSETQ. The CDR3 loop reads CASSLDGTYNEQFF. Here the CDR3 DNA reads TGCGCCAGCAGCTTGGACGGGACCTACAATGAGCAGTTCTTC.

In this sample, this clonotype turned up a few times. V usage is TRBV6-1 and J usage is TRBJ2-7, with D possibly TRBD2 on 5 matching bases. Trimming stripped 0 bases from V and 6 bases from J, with 9 bases between. The CDR3 is 13 residues long. The germline V gene has CDR1 MNHNS and CDR2 SASEGT. CDR3 nucleotide sequence: TGTGCCAGCAGTGAAGCGCTAAGCGGCGAGCAGTACTTC. This codes for CASSEALSGEQYF.

The V and J genes are TRBV6-5 and TRBJ2-3, with 9 bases aligning to TRBD2. V shed 5 bases and J 2 bases; nucleotides not matched to a gene: 5. CDR1 and CDR2 (germline): MNHEY, SVGAGI. The CDR3 totals 15 residues. DNA for the CDR3: TGTGCCAGCAGTCGACGACTAGCGGCCACAGATACGCAGTATTTT. Its translation is CASSRRLAATDTQYF.

J is TRBJ1-2 and V is TRBV5-1; the D gene is possibly TRBD1 (6 bases). With 3 bases removed from V and 7 bases from J, the gap between germline ends came to 10 bases. Germline V gene data show CDR1 as SGHRS and CDR2 as YFSETQ. The length of the CDR3 is 12 residues. CDR3 residues: CASSYEQGGYTF. The CDR3 coding sequence is TGCGCCAGCAGCTACGAACAGGGTGGCTACACCTTC.

This clonotype was counted only a few times. The V gene is TRBV6-2 or TRBV6-3, the J gene TRBJ1-2; tentative D call: TRBD1 (5 bases). This CDR3 spans 15 amino acids. Deletions cut 6 bases from V and 4 bases from J, with 18 bases between. The germline V gene encodes CDR1 MNHEY and CDR2 SVGEGT. The CDR3 sequence: CASSYSGEGSYGYTF. The CDR3 DNA reads as TGTGCCAGCAGCTACAGTGGCGAGGGGAGCTATGGCTACACCTTC.

The table lists this clonotype with many counts. The V call is TRBV12-3 or TRBV12-4, the J call TRBJ2-5; possible D gene TRBD1, 5 bases. CDR3 length: 13 amino acids. Trimming took 4 bases from V and 5 from J, leaving 11 bases between them. In nucleotides, the CDR3 is TGTGCCAGCAGTTGGGGCCTGGGGGAGACCCAGTACTTC. This translates into CASSWGLGETQYF.

This clonotype has more than one count but fewer than ten. This chain connects TRBV7-6 to TRBJ2-2; perhaps TRBD1 as D (6 bases). This CDR3 spans 16 amino acids. CDR1 is SGHVS, CDR2 FNYEAQ, per germline. The V end lost 5 bases, the J end lost 6 bases, and 19 bases lay between the germline ends. For the CDR3, the DNA is TGTGCCAGCAGCCCCCGTCAGGGGCTTCAGGCCGGGGAGCTGTTTTTT. Its protein product is CASSPRQGLQAGELFF.

This clonotype turned up a few times. The chain couples TRBV7-2 to TRBJ1-1; a possible D gene is TRBD1 (5 bases). This CDR3 is 14 amino acids long. Trimming pared 1 base from V and 4 bases from J, leaving 10 bases between. The germline V gene encodes CDR1 SGHTA and CDR2 FQGNSA. The CDR3 here is CASSLVRAGTEAFF. The CDR3 DNA reads as TGTGCCAGCAGCTTAGTCAGGGCCGGCACTGAAGCTTTCTTT.

This sequence joins TRBV6-5 and TRBJ2-7; D gene ambiguous. The CDR3 runs to 13 residues. Germline values: CDR1 MNHEY, CDR2 SVGAGI. Trimming shortened V by 0 bases and J by 6 bases, and 9 bases separated the two germline ends. CDR3 in DNA: TGTGCCAGCAGTTACTCGGGCAGCATCGAGCAGTACTTC. Encoded protein: CASSYSGSIEQYF.